The 5 T cell receptor beta chains below were found in one sample sequenced in a study of siplizumab effects on memory and regulatory T cells. Profiled with immunoSEQ multiplex PCR; TCRdb holds only in-frame clones, not every one. The table includes about 100,000 clones, around 92% detected once. Sequencing used CD4+ T cells sorted from blood. The receptors derive from a human donor in good health.

A few counts support this clone. The gene calls are TRBV19 and TRBJ1-6; no definite D call. The germline gives CDR1 LNHDA, CDR2 SQIVND (reference sequence). V was pared by 1 base and J by 1 base, with 11 bases between. The CDR3 runs 17 residues. The CDR3 here is CASSIGWKESYNSPLHF. The CDR3, as DNA: TGTGCCAGTAGTATAGGTTGGAAGGAGTCCTATAATTCACCCCTCCACTTT.

The chain recombines TRBV14 with TRBJ2-4; D gene unclear. Trimming removed 1 base at V and 7 bases at J, with 11 bases between. The germline V gene has CDR1 SGHDN and CDR2 FVKESK. The CDR3 extends over 14 amino acids. This chain's CDR3 is CASSQVTKRNIQYF. As DNA, the CDR3 is TGTGCCAGCAGCCAAGTAACTAAACGGAACATTCAGTACTTC. Full variable domain (remainder filled in from reference TRBV14 and TRBJ2-4): EAGVTQFPSHSVIEKGQTVTLRCDPISGHDNLYWYRRVMGKEIKFLLHFVKESKQDESGMPNNRFLAERTGGTYSTLKVQPAELEDSGVYFCASSQVTKRNIQYFGAGTRLSVL.

The chain joins TRBV6-5 to TRBJ2-2; 10 bases line up with TRBD2. This CDR3 spans 15 amino acids. CDR1 and CDR2 from the germline V gene are MNHEY and SVGAGI. The J segment lost 7 bases and the V segment lost 8 bases, leaving 10 bases of the junction unmatched. The CDR3 bases are TGTGCCAGCCAGATCTCACTAGCGGGGCGCGGGGAGCTGTTTTTT. Translated: CASQISLAGRGELFF.

The chain recombines TRBV6-6 with TRBJ2-3; 10 positions match TRBD2. This CDR3 is 14 amino acids long. Looked up from germline, CDR1 is MNHNY and CDR2 is SVGAGI (reference sequence). Losses at the gene ends were 8 bases for V and 6 bases for J; bases not matched to a gene: 8. The CDR3 DNA sequence: TGTGCCAGCCTGAGCGGGGGGGCCAGGGATACGCAGTATTTT. Translated: CASLSGGARDTQYF.

This sequence joins TRBV5-5 and TRBJ2-3; D tentatively fits TRBD1 or TRBD2 (5 bases each). In germline, CDR1 is SGHKS, CDR2 YYEKEE (reference sequence). Trimming cost V 4 bases and J 2 bases, with 14 bases left between them. CDR3 length: 15 amino acids. The CDR3 bases are TGTGCCAGCAGCCGGGACCCCTTACCCACAGATACGCAGTATTTT. Translated, it gives CASSRDPLPTDTQYF.